This T cell receptor (beta chain) stems from a study of lymphopenia after photon versus proton radiotherapy. General study points: After lymphocyte nadir, photon-treated repertoires showed oligoclonal expansion, especially CD8+ Temra. Authors raise, but do not show, better survival with proton therapy. Larger post-nadir TCR diversity loss correlated inversely with survival in deceased patients. Proton therapy kept repertoires fairly stable, unlike photons, which gained effector/memory cells.

The CDR3 is 16 amino acids. Per germline, CDR1 SGHTA and CDR2 FQGTGA. Trimming took 5 bases from V and 2 from J; bases not matched to a gene: 6. Profiled with immunoSEQ multiplex PCR; TCRdb holds only in-frame clones, not every one. This repertoire shows about 8,300 clones, about 91% found once; its top ten account for roughly 22%. To note about this clone: Its antigen remains unknown.

The origin of this receptor is a man aged 80 or over with cholangiocarcinoma. The chain couples TRBV7-3 to TRBJ2-6; 7 bases match TRBD1. The sample in question was peripheral blood, obtained from a patient treated with photon-based radiotherapy. The CDR3 sequence is CASSRDRVTGANVLTF. For the CDR3, the DNA is TGTGCCAGCAGCCGAGACAGGGTAACTGGGGCCAACGTCCTGACTTTC.